The 28 T cell receptor beta chains below come from one sample, sequenced in a study of blood T cell repertoires in COVID-19. Measured with immunoSEQ multiplex PCR; TCRdb has only the in-frame clones, and not every one. Of some 150,000 clones listed, around 79% are singletons. The material sequenced was peripheral blood. The receptors were sampled from a man older than 75 with acute or convalescent COVID-19.

The chain is built from TRBV28 and TRBJ1-2; 9 bases line up with TRBD1. Trimming removed 10 bases from V and 12 bases from J; junction bases left unmatched: 15. Germline assignment: CDR1 MDHEN and CDR2 SYDVKM. The CDR3 length is 13 residues. The CDR3 nucleotides are TGTGCCATCCGTTCGGGACAGGGCACAGGGAACACCTTC. It codes for CAIRSGQGTGNTF.

This clone was detected only a few times. The chain joins TRBV7-2 to TRBJ1-5; a weak D match, TRBD1 (6 bases). The CDR3 has 14 amino acids. Trimming cost V 4 bases and J 1 base, with 8 bases left between them. Per the germline V gene, CDR1 is SGHTA and CDR2 is FQGNSA. The CDR3 DNA reads TGTGCCAGCAGCTCACAGGGAAGCAATCAGCCCCAGCATTTT. This encodes CASSSQGSNQPQHF.

CDR3 protein: CASSPVANYGYTF. CDR3 sequence (DNA): TGTGCCAGCAGTCCCGTAGCTAACTATGGCTACACCTTC. The chain combines TRBV6-2 or TRBV6-3 with TRBJ1-2; D unclear. The V and J ends lost 5 bases and 0 bases respectively, with 7 bases between them. Germline V gene sequence: CDR1 MNHEY, CDR2 SVGEGT. The CDR3 runs 13 residues.

The chain couples TRBV29-1 to TRBJ1-1; the D is unclear. Germline CDR1 reads SQVTM; CDR2 reads ANQGSEA. Deletions cut 1 base from V and 3 bases from J, with 9 bases between. CDR3 length: 13 residues. The CDR3 region is CSVEGPRDTEAFF. In nucleotides, the CDR3 is TGCAGCGTTGAAGGTCCGCGGGACACTGAAGCTTTCTTT.

As concerns this clone: Other nucleotide sequences from this sample produce the same CDR3. The chain has TRBV28 and TRBJ1-5; the D is unclear. The CDR3 length is 14 residues. With 1 base removed from V and 4 bases from J, the gap between germline ends came to 8 bases. Germline lookup yields CDR1 MDHEN and CDR2 SYDVKM. CDR3 protein: CASSLSGSNQPQHF. The CDR3 nucleotides read TGTGCCAGCAGTTTATCGGGGTCGAATCAGCCCCAGCATTTT.

The V and J genes are TRBV27 and TRBJ2-7, with 10 positions matching TRBD1. Germline V CDR1 and CDR2: MNHEY, SMNVEV (reference sequence). V lost 5 bases to trimming and J lost 0 bases; unmatched junction nucleotides: 7. The CDR3 length is 16 residues. CDR3 coding DNA: TGTGCCAGCAGTCTCGACAGGGGGCGAAACTCCTACGAGCAGTACGTC. Translating it yields CASSLDRGRNSYEQYV.

The gene calls are TRBV6-5 and TRBJ2-3; 13 bases are a match to TRBD2. Germline V gene data show CDR1 as MNHEY and CDR2 as SVGAGI. V was pared by 2 bases and J by 4 bases, with 0 bases of the junction left unmatched. The CDR3 is 15 amino acids. This CDR3 reads CASSYTSGGADTQYF. CDR3 DNA: TGTGCCAGCAGTTACACTAGCGGGGGGGCAGATACGCAGTATTTT.

This clone was recorded a few times. V is TRBV24-1 and J is TRBJ1-1; D is undetermined. V dropped 3 bases and J dropped 8 bases, with 15 bases sitting between them. Germline V gene sequence: CDR1 KGHDR, CDR2 SFDVKD. CDR3 length: 14 residues. The CDR3 sequence is CATSDVTERTEAFF. The CDR3 DNA reads TGTGCCACCAGTGATGTTACGGAGAGAACCGAAGCTTTCTTT.

Written as DNA, the CDR3 is TGTGCCAGTAGTGCATACGGGACAGGGGTGTACGAGCAGTACTTC. Amino acid sequence: CASSAYGTGVYEQYF. This chain connects TRBV19 to TRBJ2-7, with 10 nucleotides matching TRBD1. The germline V gene encodes CDR1 LNHDA and CDR2 SQIVND (reference sequence). This CDR3 region has 15 residues. Trimming cost V 5 bases and J 4 bases; bases outside gene matches: 8.

The chain couples TRBV21-1 to TRBJ2-7; TRBD1, the table's D call, was not compared with the DNA. TRBV21-1 counts as a pseudogene. This CDR3 is built from 17 residues. The CDR3 nucleotides read TGTGCCAGCTCTACCCTAGGGGTTCTGCCGTTGGGTTACGAGCAGTACGTC. This gives the protein CASSTLGVLPLGYEQYV.

V is TRBV25-1 and J is TRBJ2-1; 7 nucleotides line up with TRBD1. CDR1 is MGHDK and CDR2 is SYGVNS in the germline V gene. V lost 6 bases and J lost 8; bases outside the gene matches: 7. The CDR3 runs to 13 residues. CDR3 in DNA: TGTGCCAGCAGGCAGACAGGGTGGGATGAGCAGTTCTTC. This translates into CASRQTGWDEQFF.

V gene TRBV28 combines with J gene TRBJ1-4, with D perhaps matching TRBD1 (6 bases). V lost 4 bases and J lost 8, with 14 bases in between. The CDR3 spans 14 residues. The V gene's germline CDR1 is MDHEN and CDR2 SYDVKM. The CDR3 is CASSSTGFGEKLFF. The CDR3 nucleotides read TGTGCCAGCAGTTCGACAGGATTCGGAGAAAAACTGTTTTTT.

The V gene is TRBV27, the J gene TRBJ2-6; TRBD2 might be the D (6 bases). Germline values: CDR1 MNHEY, CDR2 SMNVEV (reference sequence). Between the trimmed V and J ends, which lost 2 bases and 4 bases, there was a span of 9 bases. The CDR3 runs 15 residues. The CDR3 DNA is TGTGCCAGCAGTTTAGGGGGGAGCGGGGCCAACGTCCTGACTTTC. Translating it yields CASSLGGSGANVLTF.

The gene calls are TRBV12-5 and TRBJ2-7, with D perhaps matching TRBD1 (5 bases). The CDR3 is made up of 13 amino acids. V lost 2 bases to trimming and J lost 2 bases, with 7 bases between them. Per germline, CDR1 LGHNT and CDR2 FRNRAP. The CDR3 DNA is TGTGCTAGTGGTTTGCTGACAGCCTACGAGCAGTACTTC. This gives the protein CASGLLTAYEQYF.

This clone occurred a few times. The chain uses TRBV19 and TRBJ2-7; 8 bases are a match to TRBD1. The CDR3 is made up of 16 amino acids. Germline CDR1 is LNHDA and CDR2 is SQIVND (reference sequence). With V trimmed by 3 bases and J by 2 bases, 9 bases remained unmatched. CDR3 DNA sequence: TGTGCCAGTAGTATCTCAGGGGGCGCATCCCCCTACGAGCAGTACTTC. Its protein product is CASSISGGASPYEQYF.

The rearrangement links TRBV5-1 to TRBJ1-4; D might be TRBD1 (5 bases). CDR1 is SGHRS and CDR2 is YFSETQ in the germline V gene. The V and J ends lost 5 bases and 5 bases respectively, with 16 bases between them. There are 15 residues in the CDR3. The CDR3 DNA sequence: TGCGCCAGCAGGCGTCAAACAGGTCAGAATGAAAAACTGTTTTTT. Its protein is CASRRQTGQNEKLFF.

The rearrangement uses TRBV4-1 and TRBJ2-7; 8 positions match TRBD2. J gave up 4 bases and V 0 bases, and 11 bases lay outside the gene matches. Per the germline V gene, CDR1 is MGHRA and CDR2 is YSYEKL. The CDR3 sequence is 17 residues long. The CDR3 loop is CASSQDEGSGGMYEQYF. The CDR3 coding sequence is TGCGCCAGCAGCCAAGATGAGGGGAGCGGGGGAATGTACGAGCAGTACTTC.

This clone was seen a handful of times. This chain links TRBV12-3 or TRBV12-4 with TRBJ2-1, with D uncertain. The V end was cut by 4 bases, the J end by 4 bases, with 5 bases between. The CDR3 covers 12 residues. The CDR3 reads CASSYQYNEQFF. The CDR3 DNA reads TGTGCCAGCAGTTACCAGTACAATGAGCAGTTCTTC.

This chain uses TRBV15 with TRBJ2-5, with 8 bases identical to TRBD1. Losses at the gene ends were 1 base for V and 5 bases for J; bases not matched to a gene: 3. Germline V lookup: CDR1 LNHNV, CDR2 YYDKDF (reference sequence). The CDR3 sequence is 14 residues long. This CDR3 is CATSRGTGLETQYF. The CDR3 DNA reads TGTGCCACCAGCAGAGGGACAGGGCTGGAGACCCAGTACTTC.

The chain uses TRBV24-1 and TRBJ2-3, with D tentatively TRBD2 (6 bases). Germline V gives CDR1 KGHDR, CDR2 SFDVKD. This CDR3 is built from 17 residues. The V and J ends lost 0 bases and 2 bases respectively, with 14 bases between them. The CDR3, as DNA: TGTGCCACCAGTGATTTGCAAATAGCGGAGCACACAGATACGCAGTATTTT. This gives the protein CATSDLQIAEHTDTQYF.

This clone has just one count. The chain combines TRBV28 with TRBJ1-4; 9 bases fit TRBD1. V gave up 6 bases and J gave up 0 bases; unmatched junction bases: 5. The CDR3 loop spans 16 amino acids. Germline loops: CDR1 MDHEN, CDR2 SYDVKM. The CDR3 protein is CASRRDRGATNEKLFF. Here the CDR3 DNA reads TGTGCCAGCAGACGCGACAGGGGGGCAACTAATGAAAAACTGTTTTTT.

The chain uses TRBV6-6 and TRBJ1-1, with D perhaps matching TRBD1 (6 bases). The CDR3 is 14 amino acids. V dropped 5 bases and J dropped 2 bases, with 12 bases sitting between them. Germline V CDR1 and CDR2: MNHNY, SVGAGI (reference sequence). CDR3: CASSRDKPNTEAFF. The DNA for the CDR3 is TGTGCCAGCAGTAGGGACAAGCCCAACACTGAAGCTTTCTTT.

The chain couples TRBV7-2 to TRBJ2-5; 9 bases map to TRBD2. Looked up from germline, CDR1 is SGHTA and CDR2 is FQGNSA. Losses at the gene ends were 3 bases for V and 2 bases for J; bases not matched to a gene: 10. The CDR3 is 17 amino acids. The CDR3 DNA reads as TGTGCCAGCAGCTTTCGACGAGCGGGGGGCCGTCAAGAGACCCAGTACTTC. This encodes CASSFRRAGGRQETQYF.

This clone has a handful of counts. The CDR3 DNA is TGTGCCAGCAAAGCGGCGAACCAAGAGACCCAGTACTTC. Its translation is CASKAANQETQYF. The chain carries TRBV7-2 and TRBJ2-5, with D possibly matching TRBD2 (5 bases). The CDR3 consists of 13 residues. The germline gives CDR1 SGHTA, CDR2 FQGNSA. Trimming pared 7 bases from V and 0 bases from J, leaving 9 bases between.

V and J are TRBV11-3 and TRBJ2-1, with TRBD2 matching over 16 bases. Looked up from germline, CDR1 is SGHNT and CDR2 is YENEEA. This CDR3 spans 19 amino acids. The junction had 13 bases not matched to a gene; V was cut back by 6 bases and J by 5 bases. The CDR3 here is CASRRSPGLAGGPNNEQFF. The CDR3 DNA reads TGTGCCAGCAGACGTTCACCGGGACTAGCGGGGGGGCCCAACAATGAGCAGTTCTTC.

The chain uses TRBV19 and TRBJ1-4, with TRBD1 matching 8 bases. Germline V gene sequence: CDR1 LNHDA, CDR2 SQIVND (reference sequence). CDR3 length: 14 residues. V dropped 6 bases and J dropped 7; count of bases not matched to a gene: 7. CDR3 in amino acids: CASRAGTGGEKLFF. The CDR3 DNA sequence: TGTGCCAGTAGGGCGGGGACAGGCGGTGAAAAACTGTTTTTT.

The chain couples TRBV3-1 (or the pseudogene TRBV3-2) to TRBJ1-1, with 7 bases fitting TRBD1. V shed 1 base, J shed 4 bases, and the junction held 12 bases outside the gene matches. From germline, CDR1 is LGHDT and CDR2 YNNKEL (reference sequence). The CDR3 is 17 amino acids. CDR3 bases: TGTGCCAGCAGCCAAGCCACCCCGAGACAGGGAAGCACTGAAGCTTTCTTT. Its protein is CASSQATPRQGSTEAFF.

The chain links TRBV11-3 to TRBJ2-5; D is uncertain. The V and J ends lost 6 bases and 1 base respectively, with 9 bases between them. Germline V CDR1 and CDR2: SGHNT, YENEEA. This CDR3 is built from 13 residues. The CDR3 DNA reads as TGTGCCAGCAGTCGCGGCCCCCAAGAGACCCAGTACTTC. Translated: CASSRGPQETQYF.